The 22 T cell receptor beta chains reported below all come from one sample, sequenced in a study of spatial heterogeneity in lung cancer (dated by TCRdb to the late 2010s). Antigens of these TCRs are unknown. The method was 5' RACE. Sequencer: NextSeq 500. TCRdb reran the public reads through fastp at Q25 and MiXCR, keeping productive beta chains. Each CDR3 protein gets just one entry, which takes the most common genes and DNA from the rows behind it. In all, the sample holds about 2,500 distinct CDR3 sequences, and 5.5% to 6% of those were seen once. The ten largest account for around a sixth of the sample. The research as a whole found: The tumor nonsynonymous mutation count correlated with the number of expanded intratumoral alpha and beta TCRs.

The time point label, read with the paper, signifies: sample taken at primary tumor resection. The material sequenced was lung tumor tissue, taken at surgery. Receptors were obtained from a male donor with early-stage non-small cell lung cancer.

There are many counts of this clonotype. Since the library was made to target alpha chains, this beta chain is a stray read and its abundance is not meaningful. This chain uses TRBV28 with TRBJ1-1; perhaps TRBD1 as D (5 bases). Germline loops: CDR1 MDHEN, CDR2 SYDVKM. The CDR3 has 14 residues. V shed 7 bases and J shed 1 base, with 13 bases lying between them. CDR3 sequence reads: CASTLRDWNTEAFF. DNA for the CDR3: TGTGCCAGCACCCTCAGGGATTGGAACACTGAAGCTTTCTTT.

By sample fraction, this clonotype is medium-sized. With the library built for alpha chains, this beta chain is off target and its frequency is not meaningful. The chain recombines TRBV2 with TRBJ2-7, with D uncertain. In germline, CDR1 is SNHLY, CDR2 FYNNEI. CDR3 length: 12 residues. V dropped 1 base and J dropped 5 bases, with 6 bases sitting between them. CDR3: CASSEGFHEQYF. The CDR3 DNA follows: TGTGCCAGCAGTGAAGGGTTCCACGAGCAGTACTTC. Full variable domain (missing parts from reference TRBV2 and TRBJ2-7): EPEVTQTPSHQVTQMGQEVILRCVPISNHLYFYWYRQILGQKVEFLVSFYNNEISEKSEIFDDQFSVERPDGSNFTLKIRSTKLEDSAMYFCASSEGFHEQYFGPGTRLTVT.

By proportion, this clonotype is large. For a library built for alpha chains, this beta chain is a stray read; little rests on its size. The chain combines TRBV7-9 with TRBJ2-1, with D uncertain. The V gene lost 5 bases and the J gene lost 9 bases, with 8 bases spanning the gap. The CDR3 loop spans 11 amino acids. Germline values: CDR1 SEHNR, CDR2 FQNEAQ (reference sequence). The CDR3 DNA is TGTGCCAGCAGCCCCCTCTCTGAGCAGTTCTTC. Residues: CASSPLSEQFF.

By share of the sample, this clonotype is medium-sized. This beta chain is an unintended read in a library built for alpha chains; its size means little. This chain uses TRBV7-2 with TRBJ2-7, with 7 bases identical to TRBD1. Germline-derived CDR1 and CDR2 are SGHTA and FQGNSA. The CDR3 has 16 amino acids. J gave up 7 bases and V 5 bases, and 17 bases lay outside the gene matches. CDR3 region: CASSPHPGQPRDEQYF. DNA for the CDR3: TGTGCCAGCAGCCCCCATCCGGGACAGCCCCGGGATGAGCAGTACTTC.

This clonotype rates as medium-sized. The library was built for alpha chains, so this beta chain is an off-target read and its size means little. This chain uses TRBV5-1 with TRBJ1-2; no clear D gene. Germline V gene data show CDR1 as SGHRS and CDR2 as YFSETQ. The CDR3 is made up of 11 amino acids. Trimming cost V 7 bases and J 8 bases, with 12 bases left between them. CDR3: CASRAEIGYTF. CDR3 nucleotides: TGCGCCAGCCGGGCGGAGATCGGCTACACCTTC.

The sample holds many counts of this clonotype. Since the library was made to target alpha chains, this beta chain is a stray read and its abundance is not meaningful. V gene TRBV6-5 combines with J gene TRBJ2-7, with 8 bases lining up with TRBD1. The germline gives CDR1 MNHEY, CDR2 SVGAGI. The length of the CDR3 is 14 residues. V shed 5 bases, J shed 7 bases, and the junction held 10 bases outside the gene matches. CDR3 in amino acids: CASSISRGPFEQYF. The DNA of the CDR3 is TGTGCCAGCAGTATCTCCAGGGGGCCCTTTGAGCAGTACTTC.

This clonotype came up many times. This beta chain is an off-target read within a library intended for alpha chains, so its frequency means little. The rearrangement links TRBV20-1 to TRBJ1-2; perhaps TRBD1 as D (5 bases). The V gene lost 5 bases and the J gene lost 8 bases, with 12 bases spanning the gap. The CDR3 runs to 11 residues. CDR1 DFQATT and CDR2 SNEGSKA come from the germline V gene (reference sequence). CDR3 amino acids: CSALGRGGYTF. The DNA of the CDR3 is TGCAGTGCTCTGGGACGGGGCGGCTACACCTTC.

This clonotype is medium-sized (0.01 to 0.1%) by share. This beta chain lies outside the target of a library built for alpha chains; its clone size means little. V gene TRBV7-2 combines with J gene TRBJ1-5; D is uncertain. The CDR3 extends over 13 amino acids. With 2 bases removed from V and 5 bases from J, the gap between germline ends came to 7 bases. Germline lookup yields CDR1 SGHTA and CDR2 FQGNSA. The CDR3: CASSLPNYQPQHF. The CDR3 DNA is TGTGCCAGCAGCTTACCGAATTATCAGCCCCAGCATTTT.

This clonotype came up many times. This beta chain represents an off-target read in a library built for alpha chains; its size is of limited meaning. The genes are TRBV6-5 and TRBJ2-2; D possibly corresponds to TRBD2 (5 bases). The CDR3 has 13 amino acids. The V end was cut by 5 bases, the J end by 4 bases, with 8 bases between. CDR1 and CDR2 (germline): MNHEY, SVGAGI. CDR3 residues: CASSERLTGELFF. The CDR3, as DNA: TGTGCCAGCAGTGAGCGGCTCACCGGGGAGCTGTTTTTT.

This clonotype is medium-sized (0.01 to 0.1%) by share. The library was prepared for alpha chains; this beta chain is a stray read, so its frequency means little. The rearrangement uses TRBV19 and TRBJ1-4; TRBD1 might be the D (5 bases). Trimming removed 7 bases at V and 6 bases at J, with 18 bases between. CDR1 and CDR2 (germline): LNHDA, SQIVND (reference sequence). The CDR3 extends over 15 amino acids. CDR3 region: CASTVGRRVDEKLFF. As DNA, the CDR3 is TGTGCCAGTACGGTGGGGCGAAGAGTGGATGAAAAACTGTTTTTT.

Of note for this clonotype: With the library built for alpha chains, this beta chain is off target and its frequency is not meaningful. The rearrangement uses TRBV7-8 and TRBJ1-1; D uncertain. Per the germline V gene, CDR1 is SGHVS and CDR2 is FQNEAQ. The ends were cut back, 5 bases at V and 1 base at J, with 14 bases in the middle. The CDR3 has 15 amino acids. This CDR3 is CASSRLALANTEAFF. The DNA of the CDR3 is TGTGCCAGCAGCCGTCTCGCCTTGGCGAACACTGAAGCTTTCTTT.

In the case of this clonotype: Because this beta chain is a stray read in a library intended to capture alpha chains, its abundance should not be given much weight. This rearrangement joins TRBV28 to TRBJ2-7; 8 bases fit TRBD1. There are 14 residues in the CDR3. Germline-derived CDR1 and CDR2 are MDHEN and SYDVKM. The junction had 5 bases not matched to a gene; V was cut back by 5 bases and J by 2 bases. The CDR3 spells CASSTGTGTYEQYF. In DNA, the CDR3 is TGTGCCAGCAGTACCGGGACAGGCACCTACGAGCAGTACTTC. Full variable domain (missing parts from reference TRBV28 and TRBJ2-7): DVKVTQSSRYLVKRTGEKVFLECVQDMDHENMFWYRQDPGLGLRLIYFSYDVKMKEKGDIPEGYSVSREKKERFSLILESASTNQTSMYLCASSTGTGTYEQYFGPGTRLTVT.

Within the sample, this clonotype is medium-sized. The library was designed around alpha chains, so this beta chain is a stray read whose abundance carries little weight. The chain uses TRBV20-1 and TRBJ2-7; possible D gene TRBD2, 6 bases. CDR3 length: 14 residues. Trimming pared 5 bases from V and 0 bases from J, leaving 14 bases between. From germline, CDR1 is DFQATT and CDR2 SNEGSKA (reference sequence). The chain's CDR3 is CSALGTGSSYEQYF. CDR3 DNA: TGCAGTGCTCTAGGGACTGGGAGCTCCTACGAGCAGTACTTC.

In its sample, this clonotype was seen many times. In a library made to pick up alpha chains, this beta chain is a stray read with a size that means little. V usage is TRBV10-3 and J usage is TRBJ2-7, with D perhaps matching TRBD1 (6 bases). The ends were cut back, 3 bases at V and 3 bases at J, with 12 bases in the middle. The CDR3 covers 14 residues. The V gene's germline CDR1 is ENHRY and CDR2 SYGVKD. The CDR3 loop reads CAISESGVNYEQYF. Here the CDR3 DNA reads TGTGCCATCAGTGAATCAGGGGTCAACTACGAGCAGTACTTC.

This clonotype was seen ten or more times. Since it is a stray read in a library aimed at alpha chains, this beta chain has a size that is not meaningful. V and J are TRBV12-3 or TRBV12-4 and TRBJ1-2; D call uncertain. The CDR3 covers 14 residues. V lost 6 bases to trimming and J lost 0 bases, with 11 bases between them. The CDR3 DNA sequence: TGTGCCAGCAGCCCAGGCAGAGCTAACTATGGCTACACCTTC. The encoded protein is CASSPGRANYGYTF.

By share, this clonotype ranks as medium-sized. Being off target in a library aimed at alpha chains, this beta chain has a size of little meaning. This chain joins TRBV28 and TRBJ1-2; D remains unclear. Germline CDR1 reads MDHEN; CDR2 reads SYDVKM. There are 12 residues in the CDR3. Trimming stripped 3 bases from V and 0 bases from J, with 2 bases between. CDR3 loop: CASSFSNYGYTF. In DNA, the CDR3 is TGTGCCAGCAGTTTTTCTAACTATGGCTACACCTTC.

By frequency in the sample, this clonotype is medium-sized. This beta chain lies outside the target of a library built for alpha chains; its clone size means little. The rearrangement links TRBV7-9 to TRBJ1-1; D not certain. The length of the CDR3 is 14 residues. The germline CDR1 and CDR2 sequences are SEHNR and FQNEAQ (reference sequence). V gave up 11 bases and J gave up 1 base, with 17 bases separating them. For the CDR3, the DNA is TGTGCCTCGATCTCTTCCTCGGCGAACACTGAAGCTTTCTTT. This gives the protein CASISSSANTEAFF. Combining the CDR3 with reference TRBV7-9 and TRBJ1-1 gives the whole variable domain DTGVSQNPRHKITKRGQNVTFRCDPISEHNRLYWYRQTLGQGPEFLTYFQNEAQLEKSRLLSDRFSAERPKGSFSTLEIQRTEQGDSAMYLCASISSSANTEAFFGQGTRLTVV.

Many counts were recorded for this clonotype. The size of this beta chain means little, since it is a stray read in a library made for alpha chains. The chain carries TRBV7-8 and TRBJ1-5; possibly TRBD1 for D (6 bases). V lost 5 bases, J lost 3 bases, and 17 bases lay in between. There are 16 residues in the CDR3. The germline gives CDR1 SGHVS, CDR2 FQNEAQ. CDR3 in DNA: TGTGCCAGCAGCCCGTACAGGGTGGTGACCAATCAGCCCCAGCATTTT. Amino acids: CASSPYRVVTNQPQHF.

The table lists this clonotype with many counts. In a library made to pick up alpha chains, this beta chain is a stray read with a size that means little. The rearrangement joins TRBV7-2 to TRBJ1-3; D unclear. Germline V CDR1 and CDR2: SGHTA, FQGNSA. The CDR3 sequence is 15 residues long. Deletions cut 5 bases from V and 0 bases from J, with 11 bases between. As DNA, the CDR3 is TGTGCCAGCAGCGCGGACGGGAGCTCTGGAAACACCATATATTTT. Its translation is CASSADGSSGNTIYF.

By proportion, this clonotype is large. This beta chain lies outside the target of a library built for alpha chains; its clone size means little. The CDR3 nucleotides are TGTGCCAGCAGCGTGGGAGACTCCCTCGACTATGGCTACACCTTC. Residues: CASSVGDSLDYGYTF. The V call is TRBV9, the J call TRBJ1-2; no clear D. CDR3 length: 15 amino acids. The V end was cut by 2 bases, the J end by 3 bases, with 14 bases between. The germline CDR1 and CDR2 sequences are SGDLS and YYNGEE.

This clonotype rates as medium-sized. This beta chain turned up in a library designed for alpha chains; as an off-target read, its abundance says little. This sequence joins TRBV4-3 and TRBJ1-6, with 8 bases lining up with TRBD1. V shed 4 bases, J shed 0 bases, and the junction held 8 bases outside the gene matches. CDR1 is LGHNA, CDR2 YSLEER, per germline. This CDR3 region has 18 residues. The CDR3 DNA follows: TGCGCCAGCAGCCCCATGACAGGGGCCAGCTCCTATAATTCACCCCTCCACTTT. Amino acid sequence: CASSPMTGASSYNSPLHF.

In its sample, this clonotype was seen many times. This beta chain slipped into a library made for alpha chains as a stray read, so its size is not meaningful. The chain recombines TRBV27 with TRBJ2-1; TRBD1 is a possible D gene (5 bases). Germline V gene sequence: CDR1 MNHEY, CDR2 SMNVEV (reference sequence). The V end lost 2 bases, the J end lost 5 bases, and 10 bases lay between the germline ends. This CDR3 region has 14 residues. For the CDR3, the DNA is TGTGCCAGCAGTTTAGGGGCGACCAACAATGAGCAGTTCTTC. It translates to CASSLGATNNEQFF.